Each of the 21 T cell receptor beta chains below was sequenced from the same sample in a study of shared T cell receptors in the human thymus. Profiling relied on immunoSEQ multiplex PCR, and the TCRdb table lists in-frame clones only, not all of them. The repertoire has almost 550,000 clones, around 78% of them found once; the top ten carry about 0.013%. The data also belong to a second study, concerning human thymus T cells.

Sequences were obtained from thymocytes. Source of these receptors: a boy younger than two with a congenital heart defect.

The chain is built from TRBV7-2 and TRBJ2-4; 13 bases align to TRBD2. Germline V lookup: CDR1 SGHTA, CDR2 FQGNSA. J lost 2 bases, V lost 3 bases, and 1 base had no gene match. The CDR3 consists of 16 residues. CDR3 sequence: CASSFGTSGTKNIQYF. CDR3 DNA: TGTGCCAGCAGCTTCGGGACTAGCGGGACCAAAAACATTCAGTACTTC.

The chain employs TRBV30 and TRBJ2-7; D gene ambiguous. V was pared by 2 bases and J by 4 bases, with 15 bases between. Germline lookup yields CDR1 GTSNPN and CDR2 SVGIG (reference sequence). The CDR3 runs 14 residues. The CDR3 DNA reads TGTGCCTGGAGTCCCCGACCCAGGATATACGAGCAGTACTTC. Its translation is CAWSPRPRIYEQYF.

The rearrangement links TRBV11-3 to TRBJ2-1; 7 bases align to TRBD2. The germline V gene encodes CDR1 SGHNT and CDR2 YENEEA. V shed 4 bases, J shed 4 bases, and the junction held 16 bases outside the gene matches. The CDR3 runs 18 residues. This chain's CDR3 is CASSSPARERELYNEQFF. The CDR3, as DNA: TGTGCCAGCAGCTCACCGGCCCGGGAGCGGGAACTTTACAATGAGCAGTTCTTC.

The J gene is TRBJ2-7, the V gene TRBV14; 8 nucleotides agree with TRBD2. This CDR3 is built from 15 residues. The germline CDR1 and CDR2 sequences are SGHDN and FVKESK. V lost 6 bases to trimming and J lost 3 bases; unmatched junction nucleotides: 10. This CDR3 is CASSLGLVGFYEQYF. Written as DNA, the CDR3 is TGTGCCAGCAGTCTGGGACTAGTAGGCTTCTACGAGCAGTACTTC.

This clone was seen a handful of times. The CDR3 sequence: CASSPTPGPSYEQYF. In nucleotides, the CDR3 is TGTGCCAGCAGTCCCACTCCAGGGCCCTCCTACGAGCAGTACTTC. The J gene is TRBJ2-7, the V gene TRBV27, with TRBD1 as a possible D gene (5 bases). Trimming took off 5 bases at V and 0 bases at J, with 14 bases between the two ends. The CDR3 spans 15 residues. Germline V gene data show CDR1 as MNHEY and CDR2 as SMNVEV (reference sequence).

Only a few counts were recorded for this clone. V is TRBV18 and J is TRBJ1-3, with 7 bases aligning to TRBD1. Germline assignment: CDR1 KGHSH and CDR2 LQKENI. This CDR3 is built from 16 residues. V gave up 3 bases and J gave up 5 bases; unmatched junction bases: 10. CDR3 coding DNA: TGTGCCAGCTCACCGGAACAGGGGTGGGAGCGAAACACCATATATTTT. As protein: CASSPEQGWERNTIYF.

This sequence joins TRBV19 and TRBJ2-1, with 10 bases that match TRBD1. Germline V CDR1 and CDR2: LNHDA, SQIVND (reference sequence). The V gene end was trimmed by 5 bases and the J gene end by 6 bases; junction bases not matched to a gene: 4. The CDR3 consists of 14 residues. Written as DNA, the CDR3 is TGTGCCAGTAGTCCCCGGACAGGGGGCAATGAGCAGTTCTTC. Its translation is CASSPRTGGNEQFF.

This clone was seen a few times. The rearrangement uses TRBV13 and TRBJ2-2; TRBD2 agrees at 14 bases. The V segment lost 5 bases and the J segment 4 bases; nucleotides outside the gene matches: 9. Germline V lookup: CDR1 PRHDT, CDR2 FYEKMQ (reference sequence). The CDR3 runs to 18 residues. The CDR3 DNA is TGTGCCAGCAGCCCCCTGACTAGCGGGAGGGCCGTCACCGGGGAGCTGTTTTTT. Translation gives CASSPLTSGRAVTGELFF. The variable domain in full, with the rest retrieved from reference TRBV13 and TRBJ2-2, is AAGVIQSPRHLIKEKRETATLKCYPIPRHDTVYWYQQGPGQDPQFLISFYEKMQSDKGSIPDRFSAQQFSDYHSELNMSSLELGDSALYFCASSPLTSGRAVTGELFFGEGSRLTVL.

The chain carries TRBV29-1 and TRBJ1-2, with 9 bases matching TRBD1. CDR1 and CDR2 from the germline V gene are SQVTM and ANQGSEA. This CDR3 is built from 12 residues. The V segment lost 7 bases and the J segment 4 bases; nucleotides outside the gene matches: 4. The CDR3 coding sequence is TGCAGCGGGGACAGGGAGCCCTATGGCTACACCTTC. It specifies CSGDREPYGYTF.

The chain is built from TRBV5-1 and TRBJ1-2; tentatively, D is TRBD1 (5 bases). Germline CDR1 reads SGHRS; CDR2 reads YFSETQ. V was shortened by 2 bases and J by 3 bases, with 23 bases between the two germline ends. The CDR3 consists of 18 residues. Written as DNA, the CDR3 is TGCGCCAGCAGCTTTTCCGGGCCCGGGACTTCCAACTACTATGGCTACACCTTC. Translation: CASSFSGPGTSNYYGYTF.

The chain carries TRBV5-6 and TRBJ2-2, with 10 bases aligning to TRBD2. The length of the CDR3 is 17 residues. The germline CDR1 and CDR2 sequences are SGHDT and YYEEEE. V trimming: 1 base; J trimming: 2 bases; junction bases outside the gene matches: 5. CDR3 in amino acids: CASSLCGLAANTGELFF. Here the CDR3 DNA reads TGTGCCAGCAGCTTGTGTGGACTAGCGGCAAACACCGGGGAGCTGTTTTTT. The entire variable domain, with the rest obtained from reference TRBV5-6 and TRBJ2-2, is as follows: DAGVTQSPTHLIKTRGQQVTLRCSPKSGHDTVSWYQQALGQGPQFIFQYYEEEERQRGNFPDRFSGHQFPNYSSELNVNALLLGDSALYLCASSLCGLAANTGELFFGEGSRLTVL.

The gene calls are TRBV9 and TRBJ2-4; D may be TRBD1 (5 bases). V gave up 3 bases and J gave up 8 bases, with 18 bases separating them. This CDR3 spans 15 amino acids. Germline assignment: CDR1 SGDLS and CDR2 YYNGEE. The DNA of the CDR3 is TGTGCCAGCAGCGCCAACCGGGCGCCCAGGGACATTCAGTACTTC. Translation: CASSANRAPRDIQYF.

The chain combines TRBV5-1 with TRBJ1-2, with D uncertain. Germline values: CDR1 SGHRS, CDR2 YFSETQ. Trimming shortened V by 0 bases and J by 4 bases, and 10 bases separated the two germline ends. The CDR3 runs to 14 residues. The CDR3 DNA is TGCGCCAGCAGCTTGGCTGAGTGGTCCTATGGCTACACCTTC. Protein product: CASSLAEWSYGYTF.

The genes are TRBV15 and TRBJ2-3, with TRBD2 matching 9 bases. The CDR3 spans 20 residues. Germline-derived CDR1 and CDR2 are LNHNV and YYDKDF (reference sequence). Trimming cost V 1 base and J 1 base; bases outside gene matches: 15. CDR3 sequence: CATSRVGSGRCGRGTDTQYF. CDR3 sequence (DNA): TGTGCCACCAGCAGAGTGGGTAGCGGGAGATGCGGGCGAGGCACAGATACGCAGTATTTT.

This chain uses TRBV4-3 with TRBJ2-7; 10 bases agree with TRBD2. V shed 0 bases and J 4 bases; nucleotides not matched to a gene: 6. In germline, CDR1 is LGHNA, CDR2 YSLEER. The CDR3 totals 16 residues. The CDR3 protein is CASSQDGLAASYEQYF. The CDR3 DNA is TGCGCCAGCAGCCAAGACGGACTAGCGGCCTCTTACGAGCAGTACTTC.

CDR3 residues: CASSDLRETYEQYF. In DNA form, the CDR3 reads TGTGCCAGCAGCGATCTCAGGGAAACCTACGAGCAGTACTTC. This sequence joins TRBV21-1 and TRBJ2-7; the D call TRBD1 from the table was never checked on the DNA. TRBV21-1 is listed as a pseudogene. The CDR3 is 14 residues long.

There are a few counts of this clone. The genes are TRBV6-5 and TRBJ1-1, with D possibly matching TRBD1 (6 bases). Germline values: CDR1 MNHEY, CDR2 SVGAGI. The CDR3 is 15 residues long. Trimming removed 2 bases from V and 3 bases from J, with 13 bases in between. The CDR3 bases are TGTGCCAGCAGTTACACAGGACAGATGGACACTGAAGCTTTCTTT. It is translated as CASSYTGQMDTEAFF.

This clone occurred a few times. The gene calls are TRBV28 and TRBJ2-1, with 13 bases lining up with TRBD2. The V segment lost 2 bases and the J segment 5 bases; nucleotides outside the gene matches: 6. Germline V gene data show CDR1 as MDHEN and CDR2 as SYDVKM. This CDR3 is built from 17 residues. CDR3 sequence: CASSLRTSGSRDNEQFF. In DNA form, the CDR3 reads TGTGCCAGCAGTTTAAGGACTAGCGGGAGTCGGGACAATGAGCAGTTCTTC.

The chain links TRBV25-1 to TRBJ2-5, with TRBD2 as a possible D gene (5 bases). CDR3 size: 15 residues. Trimming stripped 4 bases from V and 2 bases from J, with 14 bases between. CDR1 and CDR2 from the germline V gene are MGHDK and SYGVNS. CDR3 sequence reads: CASSAFRESQETQYF. The CDR3 DNA reads as TGTGCCAGCAGTGCATTTAGGGAGAGTCAAGAGACCCAGTACTTC.

The chain has TRBV18 and TRBJ2-2, with 7 bases lining up with TRBD2. CDR3 length equals 15 residues. With V trimmed by 2 bases and J by 4 bases, 4 bases remained unmatched. In germline, CDR1 is KGHSH, CDR2 LQKENI. The CDR3 region has the DNA TGTGCCAGCTCACCAGCGGGAGTTCCCACCGGGGAGCTGTTTTTT. It yields the protein CASSPAGVPTGELFF. Combining the CDR3 with reference TRBV18 and TRBJ2-2 gives the whole variable domain NAGVMQNPRHLVRRRGQEARLRCSPMKGHSHVYWYRQLPEEGLKFMVYLQKENIIDESGMPKERFSAEFPKEGPSILRIQQVVRGDSAAYFCASSPAGVPTGELFFGEGSRLTVL.

The V call is TRBV4-1, the J call TRBJ2-3; 16 bases line up with TRBD2. J was trimmed by 4 bases and V by 0 bases; bases with no gene match: 13. In germline, CDR1 is MGHRA, CDR2 YSYEKL. This CDR3 comprises 21 residues. In nucleotides, the CDR3 is TGCGCCAGCAGCCAAGACAGGGGACTAGCGGGAGGGCCTCCATCTCCAGATACGCAGTATTTT. It is translated as CASSQDRGLAGGPPSPDTQYF.